This note documents a single T cell receptor beta chain sequence. As yet, its antigen is unknown. The data derive from a study of PD-1 blockade in classical Hodgkin lymphoma. General study points: Prior therapy or disease activity may underlie the repertoire differences, whose causes remain undefined. Before treatment, TCR diversity in newly diagnosed patients was reportedly lower than in healthy donors.

The CDR3 runs to 14 residues. Described time point: newly diagnosed, previously untreated cHL patient sample. The investigators isolated CD8+ T cells from thawed PBMCs using magnetic negative selection. Comparison relied on PBMCs that came from newly diagnosed, untreated classical Hodgkin lymphoma. Repertoires were generated with immunoSEQ multiplex PCR, while TCRdb's copy carries only in-frame clones and drops some. The sample gives several thousand clones, around 91% of which show up once; over 13% is in the top ten. The chain combines TRBV21-1 with TRBJ1-1. TRBV21-1 is listed as a pseudogene. The sequence came from a human donor with classical Hodgkin lymphoma. The sample consisted of CD8+ T cells from blood. CDR3 nucleotides: TGTGCCAGCAGCACCCCGACGGAGAACACTGAAGCTTTCTTT. Translation: CASSTPTENTEAFF.